This T cell receptor (beta chain) was profiled in a study of early T cells in non-severe SARS-CoV-2 infection. Across the study: The authors sequenced bulk RNA from unsorted whole blood, leaving chains unpaired.

General study results and limits: Comparison of clonotypes with VDJdb favored anti-spike CD8 responses while missing private and CD4 specificities.

Individual cDNA molecules were tagged with unique molecular identifiers, the study reported. MiXCR, run by TCRdb on the 5' RACE reads, gives a single entry per CDR3 protein. The repertoire holds about 98,000 distinct CDR3 sequences, with 9.5% to 11% as singletons. The CDR3 totals 11 residues. V gave up 4 bases and J gave up 8 bases, with 6 bases separating them. Looked up from germline, CDR1 is MDHEN and CDR2 is SYDVKM. There are a few counts of this clonotype. Its specificity is unknown. The material sequenced was whole blood. V and J are TRBV28 and TRBJ2-1, with no clear D. The sequence derives from an adult who was a healthcare worker with PCR-confirmed SARS-CoV-2 infection or an uninfected control (not recorded which). The CDR3 protein is CASSSLYEQFF. DNA of the CDR3: TGTGCCAGCAGTTCGCTTTATGAGCAGTTCTTC.